These T cell receptor beta chains were read from a single sample in a study of blood T cell repertoires in COVID-19. Only in-frame clones appear in the TCRdb table, and some are missing; sequencing was by immunoSEQ multiplex PCR. This table has under 350,000 clones, around 90% appearing once. The sample comprised peripheral blood. These receptors all come from a man between 65 and 85 years old with acute or convalescent COVID-19. Each CDR3 is given with its conserved first and last residue. A D gene is named only where the DNA matches it firmly. Clone size is given for some rows only: seen once, a few or many times, or a class if the clone is expanded.

TRBJ2-6 | - | TRBV13 | TRBD1 | CASSFRMGQGFSGANVLTF | TGTGCCAGCAGCTTTAGGATGGGACAGGGATTTTCTGGGGCCAACGTCCTGACTTTC
TRBJ1-5 | - | TRBV9 | - | CASSLTDSTNQPQHF | TGTGCCAGCAGCCTTACGGACAGCACAAATCAGCCCCAGCATTTT
TRBJ1-2 | once | TRBV7-9 | - | CASSLESDLGYGYTF | TGTGCCAGCAGCTTAGAGTCAGATCTTGGCTATGGCTACACCTTC
TRBJ1-4 | - | TRBV15 | - | CATSLGSLEKLFF | TGTGCCACCAGCCTCGGGTCGCTCGAAAAACTGTTTTTT
TRBJ1-1 | - | TRBV19 | - | CASTNPTGVEAFF | TGTGCCAGTACCAACCCCACGGGTGTTGAAGCTTTCTTT
TRBJ1-1 | - | TRBV6-2/TRBV6-3 | - | CASSSRGNTEAFF | TGTGCCAGCAGCTCCAGGGGTAACACTGAAGCTTTCTTT
TRBJ2-1 | - | TRBV24-1 | TRBD2 | CATGTSGSGEQFF | TGTGCCACCGGGACTAGCGGGAGTGGTGAGCAGTTCTTC
TRBJ2-2 | - | TRBV29-1 | TRBD2 | CSGGLAGVTGELFF | TGCAGCGGAGGACTAGCTGGGGTCACCGGGGAGCTGTTTTTT
TRBJ2-4 | once | TRBV28 | TRBD2 | CASSPGGANIQYF | TGTGCCAGCAGCCCGGGGGGTGCAAACATTCAGTACTTC
TRBJ2-5 | once | TRBV7-2 | - | CASSLSGQETQYF | TGTGCCAGCAGCTTATCAGGGCAAGAGACCCAGTACTTC
TRBJ2-1 | - | TRBV28 | TRBD2 | CASSSGLGRMGNEQFF | TGTGCCAGCAGTTCGGGACTAGGACGAATGGGTAATGAGCAGTTCTTC
TRBJ1-2 | once | TRBV3-1/TRBV3-2 | - | CASSPGTVDGYTF | TGTGCCAGCAGCCCAGGGACTGTTGATGGCTACACCTTC
TRBJ1-6 | - | TRBV5-4 | TRBD1 | CASSLGGTGGDSPLHF | TGTGCCAGCAGCTTGGGGGGGACAGGGGGTGATTCACCCCTCCACTTT
TRBJ2-4 | once | TRBV15 | - | CATSRDGQANIQYF | TGTGCCACCAGCAGAGATGGGCAGGCAAACATTCAGTACTTC
TRBJ2-2 | once | TRBV9 | - | CASSVAGGELFF | TGTGCCAGCAGCGTAGCGGGAGGGGAGCTGTTTTTT
TRBJ2-3 | - | TRBV28 | TRBD1 | CASSGTGFTDTQYF | TGTGCCAGCAGTGGGACAGGGTTCACAGATACGCAGTATTTT
TRBJ2-6 | - | TRBV6-2/TRBV6-3 | TRBD1 | CASSKTGGYSGANVLTF | TGTGCCAGCAGTAAGACAGGGGGCTACTCTGGGGCCAACGTCCTGACTTTC
TRBJ1-1 | - | TRBV24-1 | - | CATSDPAQGDTEAFF | TGTGCCACCAGTGATCCAGCACAGGGAGACACTGAAGCTTTCTTT
TRBJ2-1 | - | TRBV5-1 | TRBD2 | CASTGGSVYNEQFF | TGCGCCAGCACCGGGGGGAGCGTATACAATGAGCAGTTCTTC
TRBJ1-2 | - | TRBV3-1/TRBV3-2 | - | CASSITGRGGYGYTF | TGTGCCAGCAGCATAACTGGCAGGGGTGGCTATGGCTACACCTTC
TRBJ1-5 | - | TRBV5-3 | TRBD1 | CARSPGQGCQPQHF | TGTGCCAGAAGCCCGGGACAGGGCTGTCAGCCCCAGCATTTT
TRBJ1-5 | - | TRBV7-8 | - | CASSWEGNQPQHF | TGTGCCAGCAGCTGGGAGGGCAACCAGCCCCAGCATTTT
TRBJ1-1 | - | TRBV19 | - | CASSPGDSMNTEAFF | TGTGCCAGTAGTCCAGGCGACAGCATGAACACTGAAGCTTTCTTT
TRBJ1-1 | - | TRBV7-3 | - | CASSLDGQAGTEAFF | TGTGCCAGCAGCTTAGATGGTCAGGCGGGCACTGAAGCTTTCTTT
TRBJ1-5 | - | TRBV28 | - | CASSSLGTQNQPQHF | TGTGCCAGCAGTTCTTTAGGGACACAAAATCAGCCCCAGCATTTT
TRBJ2-3 | - | TRBV7-3 | TRBD1 | CASGTQGTDTQYF | TGTGCCAGCGGCACACAGGGGACAGATACGCAGTATTTT
TRBJ2-2 | few | TRBV18 | - | CASSPAGSGELFF | TGTGCCAGCTCACCCGCAGGGTCCGGGGAGCTGTTTTTT
TRBJ1-5 | - | TRBV28 | TRBD1 | CAHRRGGFNQPQHF | TGTGCCCACCGGAGAGGGGGCTTTAATCAGCCCCAGCATTTT
TRBJ2-5 | - | TRBV20-1 | TRBD2 | CSASRLAGVETQYF | TGCAGTGCTAGTAGACTAGCGGGGGTAGAGACCCAGTACTTC
TRBJ2-4 | - | TRBV12-3/TRBV12-4 | TRBD1 | CASSLRDRGPQYF | TGTGCCAGCAGTTTACGCGACAGGGGACCCCAGTACTTC
TRBJ2-1 | - | TRBV6-6 | - | CASSRPRDTTYNEQFF | TGTGCCAGCAGTCGACCCCGGGACACAACCTACAATGAGCAGTTCTTC
TRBJ2-7 | - | TRBV7-2 | TRBD1 | CASSLGQGRPYEQYF | TGTGCCAGCAGCCTCGGACAGGGGCGGCCCTACGAGCAGTACTTC
TRBJ2-7 | - | TRBV9 | TRBD1 | CASSASTGGHEQYF | TGTGCCAGCAGCGCATCAACAGGGGGCCACGAGCAGTACTTC
TRBJ2-7 | - | TRBV4-2 | - | CASSQQLGLEQYF | TGTGCCAGCAGCCAGCAACTAGGGCTCGAGCAGTACTTC
TRBJ2-7 | - | TRBV6-5 | - | CASSYGQDSRGQYF | TGTGCCAGCAGTTACGGCCAGGACAGCCGCGGGCAGTACTTC
TRBJ2-7 | - | TRBV7-2 | TRBD2 | CASSLGASGSPYEQYF | TGTGCCAGCAGCTTAGGGGCTAGCGGGAGCCCCTACGAGCAGTACTTC
TRBJ2-2 | - | TRBV9 | TRBD2 | CASSVGLAGGAGELFF | TGTGCCAGCAGCGTAGGACTAGCGGGGGGGGCCGGGGAGCTGTTTTTT
TRBJ1-1 | few | TRBV30 | - | CAWSWGGSNTEAFF | TGTGCCTGGAGTTGGGGGGGGTCGAACACTGAAGCTTTCTTT
TRBJ2-7 | few | TRBV7-2 | TRBD1 | CASSHAGQGAYEQYF | TGTGCCAGCAGCCACGCGGGACAGGGGGCTTACGAGCAGTACTTC
TRBJ2-1 | few | TRBV5-1 | - | CASSFGGIYNEQFF | TGCGCCAGCAGCTTTGGCGGGATTTACAATGAGCAGTTCTTC
TRBJ1-6 | - | TRBV30 | - | CAWSPNVGGGSPLHF | TGTGCCTGGAGTCCAAACGTCGGGGGAGGATCACCCCTCCACTTT